The 14 T cell receptor beta chains below come from one sample, sequenced in a study of Graves' ophthalmopathy and Graves' hyperthyroidism. Researchers took RNA transcripts and amplified TCR beta CDR3 regions from them. RT-PCR in the first round used HTBI primers; a second-round multiplex PCR followed. One entry per CDR3 protein results from TCRdb running MiXCR on the multiplex PCR reads. The table records around 170,000 distinct CDR3 sequences, 30% to 45% of them present only once. Source material: peripheral blood. The receptors originated from a woman aged 40 to 49 with Graves' ophthalmopathy.

This clonotype showed up just a few times. This sequence joins TRBV12-3 or TRBV12-4 and TRBJ1-1; the D gene is possibly TRBD1 (6 bases). This CDR3 has 13 amino acids. Trimming stripped 11 bases from V and 3 bases from J, with 16 bases between. The chain's CDR3 is CASTGGLHTEAFF. CDR3 nucleotide sequence: TGTGCCTCCACGGGGGGGCTGCACACTGAAGCTTTCTTT.

This chain connects TRBV7-6 to TRBJ2-6; D unresolved. V lost 4 bases and J 2 bases, leaving 18 bases between the germline ends. Germline V lookup: CDR1 SGHVS, CDR2 FNYEAQ. The CDR3 contains 18 residues. CDR3 DNA: TGTGCCAGCAGCTGGGAACTATCCCAGGCGGCTGGGGCCAACGTCCTGACTTTC. Protein product: CASSWELSQAAGANVLTF.

This clonotype was recorded many times. This chain connects TRBV20-1 to TRBJ1-2, with TRBD1 identical over 8 bases. The CDR3 is 17 residues long. The ends lost 8 bases at V and 3 bases at J; junction bases unmatched: 20. CDR1 DFQATT and CDR2 SNEGSKA come from the germline V gene (reference sequence). The CDR3 region is CSRSNFEAGGADYGYTF. The CDR3 nucleotides read TGCAGTCGCTCTAACTTTGAAGCAGGGGGCGCCGACTATGGCTACACCTTC.

The chain links TRBV27 to TRBJ2-7; D unclear. Germline values: CDR1 MNHEY, CDR2 SMNVEV (reference sequence). The CDR3 consists of 12 residues. Trimming stripped 7 bases from V and 6 bases from J, with 13 bases between. The CDR3 is CASTWTGFEQYF. The CDR3 nucleotides read TGTGCCAGCACCTGGACCGGGTTCGAGCAGTACTTC.

This clonotype was observed at least ten times. The chain uses TRBV3-1 and TRBJ1-2; no definite D call. From germline, CDR1 is LGHDT and CDR2 YNNKEL (reference sequence). There are 17 residues in the CDR3. The V end was cut by 0 bases, the J end by 4 bases, with 18 bases between. The CDR3 nucleotides are TGTGCCAGCAGCCAAGATGGGGTTAGACCCGATTTCTATGGCTACACCTTC. Protein sequence: CASSQDGVRPDFYGYTF.

The table lists this clonotype with many counts. The chain couples TRBV7-9 to TRBJ1-1, with D maybe TRBD1 (6 bases). The V gene lost 1 base and the J gene lost 8 bases, with 11 bases spanning the gap. The germline CDR1 and CDR2 sequences are SEHNR and FQNEAQ (reference sequence). CDR3 length equals 13 residues. The CDR3 DNA reads as TGTGCCAGCAGCTTAGATGGGGGCAGAGAAGCTTTCTTT. Protein product: CASSLDGGREAFF.

This chain connects TRBV6-1 to TRBJ1-5; D is possibly TRBD1 (5 bases). The V end lost 3 bases, the J end lost 5 bases, and 14 bases lay between the germline ends. Germline V gene sequence: CDR1 MNHNS, CDR2 SASEGT. The CDR3 consists of 15 residues. CDR3 bases: TGTGCCAGCAGTGACGGGTGGGGCGGGGATCAGCCCCAGCATTTT. The encoded protein is CASSDGWGGDQPQHF.

This clonotype has ten or more counts. The genes are TRBV20-1 and TRBJ1-2; TRBD1 matches 9 bases. The germline V gene has CDR1 DFQATT and CDR2 SNEGSKA (reference sequence). Trimming cost V 4 bases and J 8 bases; bases outside gene matches: 11. The CDR3 sequence is 14 residues long. CDR3 DNA sequence: TGCAGTGCTACTATATGGGGACAGGGAAGCGGCTACACCTTC. Amino acids: CSATIWGQGSGYTF.

CDR3 nucleotide sequence: TGTGCCAGCAGCGGTGGAAGGGCCCAAGAGACCCAGTACTTC. Its protein product is CASSGGRAQETQYF. V usage is TRBV2 and J usage is TRBJ2-5; D unresolved. The CDR3 length is 14 residues. Germline V lookup: CDR1 SNHLY, CDR2 FYNNEI. V was pared by 6 bases and J by 1 base, with 12 bases between.

The V call is TRBV7-6, the J call TRBJ2-5; D is possibly TRBD2 (6 bases). Trimming removed 4 bases from V and 4 bases from J, with 19 bases in between. Germline V gene lookup returns CDR1 SGHVS and CDR2 FNYEAQ. The CDR3 extends over 16 amino acids. The CDR3 nucleotides read TGTGCCAGCAGCTCCTGGCCGGGGCAGGGACTAGAGACCCAGTACTTC. Residues: CASSSWPGQGLETQYF.

This clonotype has ten or more counts. V gene TRBV6-1 combines with J gene TRBJ2-5; no clear D. Germline V gives CDR1 MNHNS, CDR2 SASEGT. The V end lost 3 bases, the J end lost 9 bases, and 14 bases lay between the germline ends. This CDR3 is 13 amino acids long. CDR3 sequence: CASSDGYLGAQYF. Written as DNA, the CDR3 is TGTGCCAGCAGTGACGGGTACCTTGGGGCCCAGTACTTC.

This clonotype was seen many times. The genes are TRBV7-6 and TRBJ2-6; D not certain. CDR1 and CDR2 (germline): SGHVS, FNYEAQ. V gave up 6 bases and J gave up 0 bases, with 12 bases separating them. This CDR3 has 16 residues. The CDR3 sequence: CASSLKDTSGANVLTF. In nucleotides, the CDR3 is TGTGCCAGCAGTTTAAAAGACACCTCTGGGGCCAACGTCCTGACTTTC.

Many counts were recorded for this clonotype. CDR3 bases: TGTGCCAGCAGTGGGTCCGGGGAGCTGTTTTTT. Its translation: CASSGSGELFF. The chain combines TRBV6-1 with TRBJ2-2; D ambiguous. V was pared by 4 bases and J by 6 bases, with 3 bases between. CDR1 and CDR2 from the germline V gene are MNHNS and SASEGT. This CDR3 has 11 amino acids.

The chain couples TRBV6-5 to TRBJ2-7; D is unresolved. V was cut by 2 bases and J by 4 bases, with 6 bases left in between. The CDR3 has 12 residues. Germline CDR1 and CDR2: MNHEY and SVGAGI. The chain's CDR3 is CASSYGQYEQYF. In nucleotides, the CDR3 is TGTGCCAGCAGTTACGGGCAGTACGAGCAGTACTTC.